This record covers a single TCR beta chain. Antigen specificity is unknown. This sample was included in a study of blood T cells in healthy people across ages. Study summary: Roughly one uniquely barcoded beta molecule per two T cells was captured.

Findings and caveats of the study: Donor CMV status was unknown, possibly confounding expanded clonotype changes.

Next came a second PCR, run for about 6 to 11 cycles, which used a sample-barcoded 5' primer along with a J-beta primer mix. TCRdb re-derived calls from the 5' RACE reads in MiXCR, one entry per CDR3 protein. The repertoire holds about 1.4 million distinct CDR3 sequences, with approximately 63% as singletons. The CDR3 runs to 15 residues. V gave up 0 bases and J gave up 8 bases, with 16 bases separating them. Germline lookup yields CDR1 LGHDT and CDR2 YNNKEL (reference sequence). Around 10 milliliters was the volume of peripheral blood drawn from each donor. Per individual sample, total RNA of at least 6 micrograms was extracted.

J is TRBJ1-2 and V is TRBV3-1; TRBD1 is a possible D gene (5 bases). Material for sequencing was blood. This TCR derives from a man aged 18 to 30 in good health. CDR3 protein: CASSQDQTASQGYTF. As DNA, the CDR3 is TGTGCCAGCAGCCAAGACCAGACAGCCTCGCAGGGCTACACCTTC.